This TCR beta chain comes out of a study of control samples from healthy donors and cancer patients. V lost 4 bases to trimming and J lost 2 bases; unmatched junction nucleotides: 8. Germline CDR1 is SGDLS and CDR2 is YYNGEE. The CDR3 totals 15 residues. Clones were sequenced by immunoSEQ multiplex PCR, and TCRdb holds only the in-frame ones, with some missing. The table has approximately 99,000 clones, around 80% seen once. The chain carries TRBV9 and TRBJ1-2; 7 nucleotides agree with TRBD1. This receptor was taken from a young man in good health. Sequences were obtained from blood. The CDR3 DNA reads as TGTGCCAGCAGCCCGGTACAGGGGACAAACTATGGCTACACCTTC. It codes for CASSPVQGTNYGYTF.